The text below deals with one T cell receptor (beta chain). Amplified TCR beta CDR3 regions derived from RNA transcripts. HTBI primers drove first-round RT-PCR of the TCR CDR3. TCRdb re-derived calls from the multiplex PCR reads in MiXCR, one entry per CDR3 protein. This sample has hundreds of thousands of distinct CDR3 sequences, with roughly 20% found just once. This entry is derived from a study of T cells in Graves' hyperthyroidism and ophthalmopathy. Looked up from germline, CDR1 is LGHDT and CDR2 is YNNKEL (reference sequence). Germline trimming cut 4 bases from V and 7 bases from J; bases unmatched to any gene: 4. The CDR3 covers 14 residues.

The receptor's source is a man aged 25 to 45 with Graves' ophthalmopathy. Material: blood. The chain links TRBV3-1 to TRBJ1-6; 7 bases are a match to TRBD1. CDR3 coding DNA: TGTGCCAGCAGCCGAAACAGGGGAAATTCACCCCTCCACTTT. Translation: CASSRNRGNSPLHF.